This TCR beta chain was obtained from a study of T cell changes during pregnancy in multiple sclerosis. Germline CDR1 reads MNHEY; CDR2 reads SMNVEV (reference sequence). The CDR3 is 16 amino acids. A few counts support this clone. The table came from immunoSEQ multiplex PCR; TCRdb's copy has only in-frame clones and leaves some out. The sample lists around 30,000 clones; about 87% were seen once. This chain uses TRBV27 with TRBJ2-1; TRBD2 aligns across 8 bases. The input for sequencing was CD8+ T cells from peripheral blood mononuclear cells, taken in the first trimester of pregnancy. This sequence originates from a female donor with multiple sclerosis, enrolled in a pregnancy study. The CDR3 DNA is TGTGCTACCCAAAGGGACGGGAGGGCAGTCTACAATGAGCAGTTCTTC. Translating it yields CATQRDGRAVYNEQFF.